One and the same sample provided the 14 T cell receptor beta chains below, sequenced in a study of Graves' ophthalmopathy and Graves' hyperthyroidism. Amplification of the TCR beta CDR3 regions used RNA transcripts (as template). The first round was an RT-PCR with HTBI primers, and the second round was a multiplex PCR. MiXCR, run by TCRdb on the multiplex PCR reads, gives a single entry per CDR3 protein. The data contain fewer than 650,000 distinct CDR3 sequences, approximately 21% of them singletons. The sequenced sample consisted of peripheral blood. The receptor source for this set is a woman between 18 and 29 years old with stable Graves' hyperthyroidism. Some clones in this sample may be carry-over from other donors' samples.

The rearrangement uses TRBV2 and TRBJ1-6; D may be TRBD1 (6 bases). The CDR3 totals 16 residues. With 1 base removed from V and 3 bases from J, the gap between germline ends came to 10 bases. Germline-derived CDR1 and CDR2 are SNHLY and FYNNEI. For the CDR3, the DNA is TGTGCCAGCAGTGAAGAGGACAGCTACTATAATTCACCCCTCCACTTT. Its translation: CASSEEDSYYNSPLHF.

The chain links TRBV15 to TRBJ2-5; no clear D gene. The V gene lost 0 bases and the J gene lost 1 base, with 18 bases spanning the gap. Germline CDR1 LNHNV, CDR2 YYDKDF (reference sequence). The CDR3 contains 18 residues. The CDR3 DNA is TGTGCCACCAGCAGAGATTTGAAGGGCAAGGACGGCCAAGAGACCCAGTACTTC. Its translation: CATSRDLKGKDGQETQYF.

This chain connects TRBV20-1 to TRBJ1-2; a weak D match, TRBD1 (6 bases). Germline V gene data show CDR1 as DFQATT and CDR2 as SNEGSKA (reference sequence). The V gene lost 4 bases and the J gene lost 2 bases, with 8 bases spanning the gap. There are 12 residues in the CDR3. CDR3 coding DNA: TGCAGTGCTAACAGGGCCAACTATGGCTACACCTTC. Protein: CSANRANYGYTF.

This clonotype was detected once. This rearrangement joins TRBV12-3 or TRBV12-4 to TRBJ1-2; D is possibly TRBD1 (5 bases). V lost 4 bases and J lost 4, with 16 bases in between. CDR3 length equals 15 residues. This chain's CDR3 is CASSSSFGTGYGYTF. In DNA, the CDR3 is TGTGCCAGCAGTTCCAGTTTCGGGACGGGCTATGGCTACACCTTC.

The sample holds many counts of this clonotype. The chain is built from TRBV20-1 and TRBJ2-5; 12 bases match TRBD2. The junction had 6 bases not matched to a gene; V was cut back by 2 bases and J by 5 bases. Germline V gene lookup returns CDR1 DFQATT and CDR2 SNEGSKA (reference sequence). The CDR3 is 15 residues long. This chain's CDR3 is CSARRTSGNMETQYF. The CDR3 DNA follows: TGCAGTGCTAGAAGGACTAGCGGGAATATGGAGACCCAGTACTTC.

This clonotype was observed at least ten times. This chain connects TRBV20-1 to TRBJ1-1; possible D gene TRBD1, 6 bases. V dropped 3 bases and J dropped 1 base, with 12 bases sitting between them. CDR1 and CDR2 (germline): DFQATT, SNEGSKA (reference sequence). CDR3 length: 14 residues. For the CDR3, the DNA is TGCAGTGCTAGTTTCTTCAGGGGGAACACTGAAGCTTTCTTT. This encodes CSASFFRGNTEAFF.

The chain links TRBV6-1 to TRBJ1-5; no firm D call. The germline CDR1 and CDR2 sequences are MNHNS and SASEGT. CDR3 length equals 14 residues. V lost 4 bases and J 4 bases, leaving 11 bases between the germline ends. For the CDR3, the DNA is TGTGCCAGCAGTGGGGCAGGTCTTAATCAGCCCCAGCATTTT. Amino acid sequence: CASSGAGLNQPQHF.

This clonotype was recorded at least ten times. This rearrangement joins TRBV12-3 or TRBV12-4 to TRBJ1-2; 7 positions agree with TRBD1. The V gene end was trimmed by 2 bases and the J gene end by 5 bases; junction bases not matched to a gene: 5. The CDR3 sequence is 14 residues long. The CDR3 here is CASSLRTGPYGYTF. The CDR3 bases are TGTGCCAGCAGTTTACGGACAGGTCCTTATGGCTACACCTTC.

Details on this clonotype: Just one base apart from a much larger clone, this may be a read error. V is TRBV3-1 and J is TRBJ2-5; D is perhaps TRBD2 (6 bases). The V and J ends lost 0 bases and 2 bases respectively, with 10 bases between them. The germline CDR1 and CDR2 sequences are LGHDT and YNNKEL (reference sequence). The CDR3 is 15 amino acids. The CDR3 sequence: CASSQEWGDQETQYF. The CDR3 DNA is TGTGCCAGCAGCCAAGAGTGGGGGGATCAAGAGACCCAGTACTTC.

Many counts were recorded for this clonotype. This CDR3 is CSVEEEGRPVYEQYF. The DNA of the CDR3 is TGCAGCGTTGAAGAGGAAGGCAGGCCAGTCTACGAGCAGTACTTC. The gene calls are TRBV29-1 and TRBJ2-7, with D uncertain. Between the trimmed V and J ends, which lost 0 bases and 3 bases, there was a span of 15 bases. The CDR3 is made up of 15 amino acids. Germline CDR1 SQVTM, CDR2 ANQGSEA.

This clonotype was observed a handful of times. The J gene is TRBJ1-1, the V gene TRBV2; 7 bases align to TRBD1. Germline V lookup: CDR1 SNHLY, CDR2 FYNNEI. The CDR3 covers 14 residues. V dropped 6 bases and J dropped 5; count of bases not matched to a gene: 9. In DNA form, the CDR3 reads TGTGCCAGCAGAGATAGACAGGGCAGTACTGAAGCTTTCTTT. It encodes CASRDRQGSTEAFF.

This chain connects TRBV10-2 to TRBJ1-1; D remains ambiguous. Deletions cut 6 bases from V and 1 base from J, with 12 bases between. The CDR3 spans 14 residues. Germline V lookup: CDR1 WSHSY, CDR2 SAAADI. CDR3 in amino acids: CASRAGSSNTEAFF. CDR3 DNA: TGCGCCAGCAGAGCGGGGAGTTCGAACACTGAAGCTTTCTTT.

This clonotype was recorded many times. The V gene is TRBV11-2, the J gene TRBJ2-7; no reliable D call. Germline V gives CDR1 SGHAT, CDR2 FQNNGV. Deletions cut 5 bases from V and 0 bases from J, with 14 bases between. This CDR3 has 15 residues. The chain's CDR3 is CASSREIGISYEQYF. In DNA form, the CDR3 reads TGTGCCAGCAGCCGAGAAATTGGGATCTCCTACGAGCAGTACTTC.

This clonotype was observed at least ten times. The chain recombines TRBV6-2 or TRBV6-3 with TRBJ1-5, with 7 bases lining up with TRBD1. Germline assignment: CDR1 MNHEY and CDR2 SVGEGT. The CDR3 runs 15 residues. With V trimmed by 4 bases and J by 7 bases, 10 bases remained unmatched. CDR3 nucleotide sequence: TGTGCCAGCAGTTTAATAGGGGGCGCGGGGCAGCCCCAGCATTTT. Protein: CASSLIGGAGQPQHF.